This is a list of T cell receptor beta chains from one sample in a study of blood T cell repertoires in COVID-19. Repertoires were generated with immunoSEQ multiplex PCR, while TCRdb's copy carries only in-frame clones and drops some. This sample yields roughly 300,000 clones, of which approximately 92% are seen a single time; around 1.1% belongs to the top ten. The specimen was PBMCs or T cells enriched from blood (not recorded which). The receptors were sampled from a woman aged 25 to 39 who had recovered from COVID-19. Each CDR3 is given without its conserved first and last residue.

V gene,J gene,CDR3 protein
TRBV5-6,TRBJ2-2,ASSSAGTSNHGELF
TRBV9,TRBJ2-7,ASSVVAGGWNEQY
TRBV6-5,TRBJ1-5,ASSPTDNNQPQH
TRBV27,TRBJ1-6,ASSFRGTGGSYNSPLH
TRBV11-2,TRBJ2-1,ASSSSGRAYNEQF
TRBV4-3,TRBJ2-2,ASSQGLAGGPERMGTGELF
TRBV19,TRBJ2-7,ASRVAGPVYEQY
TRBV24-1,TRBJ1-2,ATSLGGNYGYT
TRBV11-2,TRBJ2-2,ASSSNFHTGELF
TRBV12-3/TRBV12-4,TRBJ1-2,ASSLNNGYT